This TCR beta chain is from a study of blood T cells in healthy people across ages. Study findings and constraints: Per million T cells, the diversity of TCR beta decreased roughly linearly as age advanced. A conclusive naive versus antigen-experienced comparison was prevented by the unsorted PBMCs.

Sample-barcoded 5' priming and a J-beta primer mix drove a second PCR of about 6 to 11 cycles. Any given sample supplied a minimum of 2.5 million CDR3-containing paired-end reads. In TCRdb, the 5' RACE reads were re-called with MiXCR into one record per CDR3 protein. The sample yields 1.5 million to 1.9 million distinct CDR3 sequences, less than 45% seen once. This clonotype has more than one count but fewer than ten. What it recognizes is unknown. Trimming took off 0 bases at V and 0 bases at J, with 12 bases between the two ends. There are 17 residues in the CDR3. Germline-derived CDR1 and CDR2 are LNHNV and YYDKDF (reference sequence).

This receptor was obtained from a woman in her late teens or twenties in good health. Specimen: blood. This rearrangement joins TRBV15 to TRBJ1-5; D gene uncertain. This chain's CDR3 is CATSRDAEQNSNQPQHF. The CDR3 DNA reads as TGTGCCACCAGCAGAGATGCAGAACAGAATAGCAATCAGCCCCAGCATTTT.